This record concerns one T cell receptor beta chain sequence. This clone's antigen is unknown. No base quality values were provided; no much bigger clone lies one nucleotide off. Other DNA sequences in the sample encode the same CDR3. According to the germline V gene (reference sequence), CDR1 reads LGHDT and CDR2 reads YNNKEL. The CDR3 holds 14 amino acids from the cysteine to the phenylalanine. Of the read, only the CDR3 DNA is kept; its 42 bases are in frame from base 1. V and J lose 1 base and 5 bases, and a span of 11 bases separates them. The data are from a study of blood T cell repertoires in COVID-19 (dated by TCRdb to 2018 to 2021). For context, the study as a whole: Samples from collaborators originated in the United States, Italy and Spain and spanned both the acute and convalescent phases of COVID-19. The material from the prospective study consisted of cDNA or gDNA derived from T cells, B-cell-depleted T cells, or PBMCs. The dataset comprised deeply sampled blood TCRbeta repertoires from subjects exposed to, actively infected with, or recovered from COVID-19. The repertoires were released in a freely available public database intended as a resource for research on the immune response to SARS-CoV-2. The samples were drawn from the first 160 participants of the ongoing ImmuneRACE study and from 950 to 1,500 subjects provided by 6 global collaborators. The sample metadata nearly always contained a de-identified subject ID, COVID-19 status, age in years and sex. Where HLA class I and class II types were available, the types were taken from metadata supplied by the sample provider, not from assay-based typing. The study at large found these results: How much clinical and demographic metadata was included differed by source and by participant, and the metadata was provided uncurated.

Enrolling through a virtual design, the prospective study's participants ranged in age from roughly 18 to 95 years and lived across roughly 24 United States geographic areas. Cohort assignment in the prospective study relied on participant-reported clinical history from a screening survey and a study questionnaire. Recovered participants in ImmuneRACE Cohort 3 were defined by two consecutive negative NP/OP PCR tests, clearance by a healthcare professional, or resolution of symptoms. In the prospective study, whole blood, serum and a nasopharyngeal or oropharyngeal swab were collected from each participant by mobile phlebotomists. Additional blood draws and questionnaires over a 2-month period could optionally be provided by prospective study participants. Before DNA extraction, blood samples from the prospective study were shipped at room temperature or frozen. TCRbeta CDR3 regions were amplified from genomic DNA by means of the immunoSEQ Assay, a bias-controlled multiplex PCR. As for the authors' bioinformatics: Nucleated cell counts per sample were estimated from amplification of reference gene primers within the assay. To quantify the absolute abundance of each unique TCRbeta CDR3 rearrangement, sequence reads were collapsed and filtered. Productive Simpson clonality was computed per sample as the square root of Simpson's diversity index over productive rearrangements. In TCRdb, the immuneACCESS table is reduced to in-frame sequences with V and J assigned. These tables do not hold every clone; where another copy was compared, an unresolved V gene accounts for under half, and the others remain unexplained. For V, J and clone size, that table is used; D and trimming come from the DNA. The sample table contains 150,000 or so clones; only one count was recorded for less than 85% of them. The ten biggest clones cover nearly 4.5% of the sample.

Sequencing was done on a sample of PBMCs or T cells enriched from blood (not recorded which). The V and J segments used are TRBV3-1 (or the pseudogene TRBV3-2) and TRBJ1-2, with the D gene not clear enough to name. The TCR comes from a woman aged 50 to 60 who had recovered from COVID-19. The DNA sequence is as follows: TGTGCCAGCAGCCAAGGGCCGTCGGGGTATGGCTACACCTTC. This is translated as CASSQGPSGYGYTF.